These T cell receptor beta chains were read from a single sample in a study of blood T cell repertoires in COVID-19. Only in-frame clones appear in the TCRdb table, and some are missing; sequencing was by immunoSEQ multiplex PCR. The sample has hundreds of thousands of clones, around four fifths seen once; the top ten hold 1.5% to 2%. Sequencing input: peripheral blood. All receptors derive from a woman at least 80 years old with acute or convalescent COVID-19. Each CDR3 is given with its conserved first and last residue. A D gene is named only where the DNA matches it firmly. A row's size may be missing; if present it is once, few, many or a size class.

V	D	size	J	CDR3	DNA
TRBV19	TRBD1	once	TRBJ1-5	CASSRTGGGYSNQPQHF	TGTGCCAGTAGTAGGACAGGGGGCGGATATAGCAATCAGCCCCAGCATTTT
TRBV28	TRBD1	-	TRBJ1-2	CASSPTGGGGYTF	TGTGCCAGCAGTCCAACAGGGGGCGGTGGCTACACCTTC
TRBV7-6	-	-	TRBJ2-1	CASSPTGDNEQFF	TGTGCCAGCAGCCCGACCGGGGACAATGAGCAGTTCTTC
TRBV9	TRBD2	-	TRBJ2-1	CASSETSGSSYNEQFF	TGTGCCAGCAGCGAAACTAGCGGGAGCTCCTACAATGAGCAGTTCTTC
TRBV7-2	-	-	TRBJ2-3	CASSFSFSTDTQYF	TGTGCCAGCAGCTTTAGCTTTTCCACAGATACGCAGTATTTT
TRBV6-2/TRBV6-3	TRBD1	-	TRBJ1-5	CASSLGTGNDQPQHF	TGTGCCAGCAGTCTCGGGACAGGGAACGATCAGCCCCAGCATTTT
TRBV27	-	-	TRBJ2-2	CASSSLNTGELFF	TGTGCCAGCAGTTCCTTGAACACCGGGGAGCTGTTTTTT
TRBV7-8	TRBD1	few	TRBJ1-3	CASSPIQGARNTIYF	TGTGCCAGCAGCCCAATACAGGGGGCTAGAAACACCATATATTTT
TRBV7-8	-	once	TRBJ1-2	CASSLMDYYGYTF	TGTGCCAGCAGCTTAATGGACTACTATGGCTACACCTTC
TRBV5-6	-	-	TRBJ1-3	CASSLGSVRGNTIYF	TGTGCCAGCAGCTTGGGTAGTGTACGCGGAAACACCATATATTTT
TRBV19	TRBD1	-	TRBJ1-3	CASSIAGQAITLTIYF	TGTGCCAGTAGTATCGCGGGACAGGCCATAACACTCACCATATATTTT
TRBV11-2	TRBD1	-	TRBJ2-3	CASSFGTGGTDTQYF	TGTGCCAGCAGCTTCGGGACAGGGGGCACAGATACGCAGTATTTT
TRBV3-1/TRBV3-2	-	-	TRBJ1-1	CASSQGGGYTEAFF	TGTGCCAGCAGCCAGGGCGGGGGCTACACTGAAGCTTTCTTT
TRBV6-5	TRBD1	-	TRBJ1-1	CASSSTGANTEAFF	TGTGCCAGCAGTAGCACAGGGGCGAACACTGAAGCTTTCTTT
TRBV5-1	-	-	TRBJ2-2	CASSLVQSTGELFF	TGCGCCAGCAGCTTGGTTCAGTCCACCGGGGAGCTGTTTTTT
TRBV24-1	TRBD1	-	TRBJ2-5	CATSIRSGGRETQYF	TGTGCCACCAGTATCCGGTCAGGGGGACGAGAGACCCAGTACTTC
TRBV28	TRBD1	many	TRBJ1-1	CASSVRGPVNTEAFF	TGTGCCAGCAGCGTAAGGGGGCCGGTGAACACTGAAGCTTTCTTT
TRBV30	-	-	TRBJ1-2	CAWRTVNYGYTF	TGTGCCTGGAGGACAGTTAACTATGGCTACACCTTC
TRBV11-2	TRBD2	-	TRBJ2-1	CASSSGLPYNEQFF	TGTGCCAGCAGCTCGGGACTACCTTACAATGAGCAGTTCTTC
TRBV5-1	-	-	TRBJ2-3	CASSFGTDITDTQYF	TGCGCCAGCAGCTTTGGTACCGACATCACAGATACGCAGTATTTT
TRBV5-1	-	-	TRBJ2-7	CASSPQRAYEQYF	TGCGCCAGCAGTCCCCAGCGGGCCTACGAGCAGTACTTC
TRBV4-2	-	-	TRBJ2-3	CASSQGTRDWGTDTQYF	TGTGCCAGCAGCCAAGGGACCAGGGACTGGGGCACAGATACGCAGTATTTT
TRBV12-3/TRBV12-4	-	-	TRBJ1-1	CASTRTLHTEAFF	TGTGCCAGCACCCGGACTTTACACACTGAAGCTTTCTTT
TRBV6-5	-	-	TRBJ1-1	CASSTGGREAFF	TGTGCCAGCAGCACCGGGGGGAGGGAAGCTTTCTTT
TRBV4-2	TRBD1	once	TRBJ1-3	CASSQVGTGAGNTIYF	TGTGCCAGCAGCCAAGTGGGGACAGGGGCTGGAAACACCATATATTTT
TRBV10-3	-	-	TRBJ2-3	CAIGGQNTDTQYF	TGTGCCATCGGCGGGCAAAACACAGATACGCAGTATTTT
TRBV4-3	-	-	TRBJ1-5	CASSQGQGNQPQHF	TGCGCCAGCAGCCAAGGGCAGGGCAATCAGCCCCAGCATTTT
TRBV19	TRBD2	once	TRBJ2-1	CASSIRGRHNEQFF	TGTGCCAGTAGTATCCGCGGGAGACACAATGAGCAGTTCTTC
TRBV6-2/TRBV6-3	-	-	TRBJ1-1	CASSYDSPRPEAFF	TGTGCCAGCAGTTACGACAGCCCAAGACCTGAAGCTTTCTTT
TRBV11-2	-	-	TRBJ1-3	CASSFSGPRSGNTIYF	TGTGCCAGCAGCTTCTCAGGGCCTAGGTCTGGAAACACCATATATTTT
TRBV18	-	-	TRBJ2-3	CASSLRSSTDTQYF	TGTGCCAGCTCACTCAGATCTAGCACAGATACGCAGTATTTT
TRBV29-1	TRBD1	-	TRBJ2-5	CSVEDGRRGETQYF	TGCAGCGTTGAAGATGGACGCAGGGGGGAGACCCAGTACTTC
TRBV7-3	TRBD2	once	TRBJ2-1	CASSLRSSSGGSEQFF	TGTGCCAGCAGCTTAAGGTCGTCTAGCGGGGGTTCGGAGCAGTTCTTC
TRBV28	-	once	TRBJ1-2	CASSPGSYGYTF	TGTGCCAGCAGCCCGGGTTCTTATGGCTACACCTTC
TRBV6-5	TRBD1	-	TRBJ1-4	CASRRTGEGEKLFF	TGTGCCAGCAGGCGGACAGGGGAGGGGGAAAAACTGTTTTTT
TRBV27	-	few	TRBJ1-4	CASSPPPAKVTNEKLFF	TGTGCCAGCAGTCCACCCCCAGCGAAGGTAACTAATGAAAAACTGTTTTTT
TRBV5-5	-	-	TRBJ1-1	CASRAWAQERDTEAFF	TGTGCCAGCAGGGCATGGGCCCAGGAGAGGGACACTGAAGCTTTCTTT
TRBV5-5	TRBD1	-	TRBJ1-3	CASSLLGQGVGDTIYF	TGTGCCAGCAGCTTGCTGGGACAGGGGGTCGGGGACACCATATATTTT
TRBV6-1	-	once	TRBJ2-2	CASSEAPGVGELFF	TGTGCCAGCAGTGAAGCCCCCGGAGTGGGGGAGCTGTTTTTT
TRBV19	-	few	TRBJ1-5	CASRLGKDQPQHF	TGTGCCAGTAGACTAGGTAAGGACCAGCCCCAGCATTTT
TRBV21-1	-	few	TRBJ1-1	CASLLGGAGGRLNTEAFF	TGTGCCAGTCTTTTGGGAGGAGCAGGGGGAAGGCTGAACACTGAAGCTTTCTTT
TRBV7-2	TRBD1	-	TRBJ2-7	CASSPGTGGYEQYF	TGTGCCAGCAGCCCTGGGACAGGGGGCTACGAGCAGTACTTC
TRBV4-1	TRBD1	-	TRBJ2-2	CASSFDRATGELFF	TGCGCCAGCAGCTTTGACAGGGCCACCGGGGAGCTGTTTTTT
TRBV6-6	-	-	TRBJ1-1	CASSYGRGTEAFF	TGTGCCAGCAGTTACGGCAGGGGCACTGAAGCTTTCTTT
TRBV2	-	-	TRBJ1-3	CASSTRRTGYGNTIYF	TGTGCCAGCAGTACCCGCAGAACAGGGTATGGAAACACCATATATTTT
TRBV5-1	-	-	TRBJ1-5	CASSLAGGQPQHF	TGCGCCAGCAGCTTGGCCGGGGGTCAGCCCCAGCATTTT
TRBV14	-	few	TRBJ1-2	CASSLGRGYGYTF	TGTGCCAGCAGCCTAGGCAGGGGCTATGGCTACACCTTC
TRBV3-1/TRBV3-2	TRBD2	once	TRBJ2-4	CASSQDRGAGVAKNIQYF	TGTGCCAGCAGTCAAGATCGCGGAGCGGGAGTAGCCAAAAACATTCAGTACTTC